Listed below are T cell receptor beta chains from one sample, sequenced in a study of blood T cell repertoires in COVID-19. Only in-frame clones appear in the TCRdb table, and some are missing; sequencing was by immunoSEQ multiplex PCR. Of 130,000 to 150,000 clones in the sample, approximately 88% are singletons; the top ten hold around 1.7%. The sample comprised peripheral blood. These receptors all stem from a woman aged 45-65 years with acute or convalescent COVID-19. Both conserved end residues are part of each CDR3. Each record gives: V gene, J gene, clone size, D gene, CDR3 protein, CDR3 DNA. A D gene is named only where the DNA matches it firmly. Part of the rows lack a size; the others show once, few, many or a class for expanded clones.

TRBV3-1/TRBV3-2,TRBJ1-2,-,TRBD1,CASSQEGQGYGYTF,TGTGCCAGCAGCCAAGAGGGACAGGGTTATGGCTACACCTTC
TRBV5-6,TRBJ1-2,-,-,CASSLDRIYGYTF,TGTGCCAGCAGCTTGGACAGGATCTATGGCTACACCTTC
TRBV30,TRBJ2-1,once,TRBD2,CAWRELAGGYNEQFF,TGTGCCTGGAGGGAACTAGCGGGGGGGTACAATGAGCAGTTCTTC
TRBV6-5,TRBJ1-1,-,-,CASTTGLGVKTEAFF,TGTGCCAGCACCACAGGGCTTGGGGTTAAGACTGAAGCTTTCTTT
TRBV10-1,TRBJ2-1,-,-,CARIAGLYNEQFF,TGCGCCAGGATAGCCGGCCTCTACAATGAGCAGTTCTTC
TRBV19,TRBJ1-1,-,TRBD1,CASRFDRVYTEAFF,TGTGCCAGTAGGTTTGACAGGGTCTACACTGAAGCTTTCTTT
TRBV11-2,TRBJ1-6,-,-,CASSPSPGNNSPLHF,TGTGCCAGCAGCCCCTCCCCGGGTAATAATTCACCCCTCCACTTT
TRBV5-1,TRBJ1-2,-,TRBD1,CASSFPSTGGEDYGYTF,TGCGCCAGCAGCTTTCCCTCGACAGGGGGCGAGGACTATGGCTACACCTTC
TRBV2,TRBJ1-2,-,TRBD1,CASTGTGNYGYTF,TGTGCCAGCACCGGGACAGGGAATTATGGCTACACCTTC
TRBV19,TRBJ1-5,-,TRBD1,CASSPRTGGSNQPQHF,TGTGCCAGTAGTCCTAGGACAGGGGGTAGCAATCAGCCCCAGCATTTT
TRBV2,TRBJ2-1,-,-,CASSLSGNEQFF,TGTGCCAGCAGCCTTAGCGGCAATGAGCAGTTCTTC
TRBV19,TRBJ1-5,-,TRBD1,CASSLGTGIAQHF,TGTGCCAGTAGTCTAGGGACAGGGATAGCCCAGCATTTT
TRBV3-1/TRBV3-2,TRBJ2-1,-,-,CASSQDTGSSYNEQFF,TGTGCCAGCAGCCAAGATACAGGGAGCTCCTACAATGAGCAGTTCTTC
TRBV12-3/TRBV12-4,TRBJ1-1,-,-,CASSLGGRTEAFF,TGTGCCAGCAGTTTGGGGGGTCGGACTGAAGCTTTCTTT
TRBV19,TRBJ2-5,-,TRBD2,CASSITAGGQETQYF,TGTGCCAGTAGTATAACGGCGGGGGGCCAAGAGACCCAGTACTTC
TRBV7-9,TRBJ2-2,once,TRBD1,CASSQMTGTGTGELFF,TGTGCCAGCAGCCAGATGACCGGGACAGGCACCGGGGAGCTGTTTTTT
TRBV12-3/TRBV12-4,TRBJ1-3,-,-,CASRSSSGNTIYF,TGTGCCAGCAGGTCTAGCTCTGGAAACACCATATATTTT
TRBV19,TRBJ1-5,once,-,CASGYSRSQQPQHF,TGTGCCAGTGGCTACAGTAGGTCACAACAGCCCCAGCATTTT
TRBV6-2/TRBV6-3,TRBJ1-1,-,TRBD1,CASSSGGAGNTEAFF,TGTGCCAGCAGTTCAGGGGGCGCGGGGAACACTGAAGCTTTCTTT
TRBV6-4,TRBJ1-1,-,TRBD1,CARGQGAIQAFF,TGTGCCAGGGGACAGGGGGCAATACAAGCTTTCTTT
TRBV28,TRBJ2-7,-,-,CASRLRQVSYEQYF,TGTGCCAGCAGGTTGCGACAGGTCTCCTACGAGCAGTACTTC
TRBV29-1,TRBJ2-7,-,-,CSVGKGVYEQYF,TGCAGCGTTGGGAAAGGGGTCTACGAGCAGTACTTC
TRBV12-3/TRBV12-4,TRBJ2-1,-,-,CASSSSSYNEQFF,TGTGCCAGCAGTTCGAGTTCCTACAATGAGCAGTTCTTC
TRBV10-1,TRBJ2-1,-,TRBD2,CASSEVSGRDNEQFF,TGCGCCAGCAGTGAAGTTAGCGGGAGGGACAATGAGCAGTTCTTC
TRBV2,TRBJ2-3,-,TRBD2,CASSPGLAGSDTQYF,TGTGCCAGCAGTCCTGGACTAGCGGGGTCAGATACGCAGTATTTT
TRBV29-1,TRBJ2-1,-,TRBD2,CSVEERDSYNEQFF,TGCAGCGTTGAGGAGCGGGACTCCTACAATGAGCAGTTCTTC
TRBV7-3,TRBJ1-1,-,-,CASSLTYSNTEAFF,TGTGCCAGCAGCTTAACGTACAGTAACACTGAAGCTTTCTTT
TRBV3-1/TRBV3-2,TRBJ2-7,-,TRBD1,CASRGRGTYEQYF,TGTGCCAGCAGGGGCAGGGGGACCTACGAGCAGTACTTC
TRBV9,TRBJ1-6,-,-,CASSDFKTGLYAPLHF,TGTGCCAGCAGCGACTTTAAGACCGGACTATATGCACCCCTCCACTTT
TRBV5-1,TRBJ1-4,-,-,CASSLQGLGEKLFF,TGCGCCAGCAGCTTGCAGGGGCTAGGGGAAAAACTGTTTTTT
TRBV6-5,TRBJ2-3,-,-,CASSYAYSTDTQYF,TGTGCCAGCAGTTATGCCTATAGCACAGATACGCAGTATTTT
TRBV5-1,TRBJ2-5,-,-,CASSLRPGWQETQYF,TGCGCCAGCAGCCTCCGACCCGGGTGGCAAGAGACCCAGTACTTC
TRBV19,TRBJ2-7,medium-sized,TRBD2,CASNPGRSGETYEQYF,TGTGCCAGTAATCCCGGCCGCAGCGGGGAAACCTACGAGCAGTACTTC
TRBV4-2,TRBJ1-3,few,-,CASSPVGQGIGNTIYF,TGTGCCAGCAGCCCGGTAGGGCAGGGGATTGGAAACACCATATATTTT
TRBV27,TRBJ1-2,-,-,CASSLSVQTHYGYTF,TGTGCCAGCAGTTTATCCGTGCAAACTCACTATGGCTACACCTTC
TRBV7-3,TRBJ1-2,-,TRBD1,CASSLGTGNYGYTF,TGTGCCAGCAGCTTAGGGACAGGGAACTATGGCTACACCTTC
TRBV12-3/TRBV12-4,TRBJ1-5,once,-,CASSRTEDQPQHF,TGTGCCAGCAGTCGGACAGAAGATCAGCCCCAGCATTTT
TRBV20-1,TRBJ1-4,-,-,CSASISGEKLFF,TGCAGTGCTAGTATTTCGGGTGAAAAACTGTTTTTT
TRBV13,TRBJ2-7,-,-,CASSDRPAVYEQYF,TGTGCCAGCAGCGACCGCCCTGCGGTCTACGAGCAGTACTTC
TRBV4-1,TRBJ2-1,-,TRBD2,CASSQKTSGRLDEQFF,TGCGCCAGCAGCCAAAAGACTAGCGGGAGGTTGGATGAGCAGTTCTTC
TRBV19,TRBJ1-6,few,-,CASSARSLQIYNSPLHF,TGTGCCAGTAGTGCACGATCCCTCCAGATCTATAATTCACCCCTCCACTTT
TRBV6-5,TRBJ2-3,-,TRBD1,CASSYSSTGDTDTQYF,TGTGCCAGCAGTTACTCGAGTACAGGGGACACAGATACGCAGTATTTT
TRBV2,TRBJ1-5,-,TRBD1,CASAGTGGSNQPQHF,TGTGCCAGCGCTGGGACAGGGGGAAGCAATCAGCCCCAGCATTTT
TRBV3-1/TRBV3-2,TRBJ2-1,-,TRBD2,CASSQVSGSYDEQFF,TGTGCCAGCAGTCAAGTCAGCGGGAGCTACGATGAGCAGTTCTTC
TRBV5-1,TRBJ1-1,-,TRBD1,CASSLRQGAATEAFF,TGCGCCAGCAGCTTACGACAGGGCGCGGCCACTGAAGCTTTCTTT
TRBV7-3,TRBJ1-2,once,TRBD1,CASSQGGTGGHLSGYTF,TGTGCCAGCAGCCAAGGGGGCACAGGGGGCCACCTATCTGGCTACACCTTC
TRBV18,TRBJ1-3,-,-,CASLNDRGTGNTIYF,TGTGCCAGCTTAAATGATCGAGGGACAGGAAACACCATATATTTT